Here is one T cell receptor (beta chain) with its context. Its target is unknown. This sample stems from a study of shared clonotypes between healthy human individuals. Study conclusions and caveats: Even with large depth, rarefaction showed that sorted-subset sequencing was incomplete. Relative to their counterparts shared across all four donors, non-shared clonotypes exhibited diminished generation probabilities. Across subsets, estimated richness was generally greater for naive than for memory populations.

Germline CDR1 is SNHLY and CDR2 is FYNNEI. Trimming took off 3 bases at V and 8 bases at J, with 14 bases between the two ends. The length of the CDR3 is 14 residues. TCRdb's copy holds only in-frame clones and misses some; the assay was immunoSEQ multiplex PCR. The sample lists 1.6 million or so clones, over 95% occurring once. The chain employs TRBV2 and TRBJ2-1, with D tentatively TRBD1 (5 bases). The receptor comes from a man aged 25-45 years in good health. Material: naive CD4+ T cells sorted from blood. As for subset: CD45RA+ positively selected. The CDR3 sequence: CASSEGPLIDEQFF. For the CDR3, the DNA is TGTGCCAGCAGTGAGGGGCCACTCATCGATGAGCAGTTCTTC. The whole variable domain, filled in from reference TRBV2 and TRBJ2-1, reads EPEVTQTPSHQVTQMGQEVILRCVPISNHLYFYWYRQILGQKVEFLVSFYNNEISEKSEIFDDQFSVERPDGSNFTLKIRSTKLEDSAMYFCASSEGPLIDEQFFGPGTRLTVL.